Listed below are T cell receptor beta chains from one sample, sequenced in a study of CD8+ T cells in alopecia areata. This table comes from immunoSEQ multiplex PCR, and its TCRdb copy is limited to in-frame clones, with some not included. This sample yields some 210,000 clones, of which around 62% are seen a single time; approximately 0.5% belongs to the top ten. The input for sequencing was CD4+ T cells sorted from blood, taken at week 0. The receptor source for this set is a human donor with alopecia areata. The CDR3 runs from the conserved cysteine through the conserved F or W. The order of the fields is CDR3 protein, V gene, J gene.

CDR3 protein: CASRSGRYEQYF; V gene: TRBV6-5; J gene: TRBJ2-7
CDR3 protein: CAWSGQGNLHEQYF; V gene: TRBV30; J gene: TRBJ2-7
CDR3 protein: CASSLDTRLSYEQYF; V gene: TRBV7-9; J gene: TRBJ2-7
CDR3 protein: CASSPRETQYF; V gene: TRBV18; J gene: TRBJ2-5
CDR3 protein: CASSEIDRKTNEKLFF; V gene: TRBV7-9; J gene: TRBJ1-4
CDR3 protein: CASSWATRAEETQYF; V gene: TRBV5-1; J gene: TRBJ2-5
CDR3 protein: CASSLYGDGNTEAFF; V gene: TRBV5-1; J gene: TRBJ1-1
CDR3 protein: CASSLLTGGYEQYF; V gene: TRBV28; J gene: TRBJ2-7
CDR3 protein: CASSQTRGTDTGELFF; V gene: TRBV4-2; J gene: TRBJ2-2
CDR3 protein: CASSGDRDRLRGYTF; V gene: TRBV27; J gene: TRBJ1-2
CDR3 protein: CASSLLLETQYF; V gene: TRBV7-9; J gene: TRBJ2-5
CDR3 protein: CSASGGRNYGYTF; V gene: TRBV29-1; J gene: TRBJ1-2
CDR3 protein: CASSFSGLNTEAFF; V gene: TRBV7-9; J gene: TRBJ1-1
CDR3 protein: CASSLGAGGRNEQYF; V gene: TRBV7-9; J gene: TRBJ2-7
CDR3 protein: CAWVSTEAFF; V gene: TRBV30; J gene: TRBJ1-1
CDR3 protein: CASRYRADPIGANVLTF; V gene: TRBV7-9; J gene: TRBJ2-6
CDR3 protein: CASKGTAVSYEQYF; V gene: TRBV27; J gene: TRBJ2-7
CDR3 protein: CSAGRYEQYF; V gene: TRBV20-1; J gene: TRBJ2-7
CDR3 protein: CASSDQGARSQPQHF; V gene: TRBV2; J gene: TRBJ1-5
CDR3 protein: CASTGYEQYF; V gene: TRBV2; J gene: TRBJ2-7
CDR3 protein: CSANPDRAGIYGYTF; V gene: TRBV29-1; J gene: TRBJ1-2
CDR3 protein: CSVVPSTEAFF; V gene: TRBV29-1; J gene: TRBJ1-1
CDR3 protein: CASSGGGASNEKLFF; V gene: TRBV2; J gene: TRBJ1-4
CDR3 protein: CAQDSVSPSRGGYTF; V gene: TRBV7-9; J gene: TRBJ1-2
CDR3 protein: CASSLTGKGEKLFF; V gene: TRBV10-2; J gene: TRBJ1-4
CDR3 protein: CASSEDPRDRGQETQYF; V gene: TRBV25-1; J gene: TRBJ2-5
CDR3 protein: CASSSWTGGSYGYTF; V gene: TRBV5-1; J gene: TRBJ1-2
CDR3 protein: CSVSGGFSYNEQFF; V gene: TRBV29-1; J gene: TRBJ2-1
CDR3 protein: CASSEGIGYGYTF; V gene: TRBV2; J gene: TRBJ1-2
CDR3 protein: CASSFTEPNNEQFF; V gene: TRBV5-1; J gene: TRBJ2-1
CDR3 protein: CASSPTGNTEAFF; V gene: TRBV7-9; J gene: TRBJ1-1
CDR3 protein: CASSQGGDPFTEAFF; V gene: TRBV7-2; J gene: TRBJ1-1
CDR3 protein: CASSEPAWSQETQYF; V gene: TRBV6-1; J gene: TRBJ2-5
CDR3 protein: CASSEEGGGSFADTQYF; V gene: TRBV6-1; J gene: TRBJ2-3
CDR3 protein: CASSRQENEKLFF; V gene: TRBV7-6; J gene: TRBJ1-4
CDR3 protein: CASRRAGVSYEQYF; V gene: TRBV2; J gene: TRBJ2-7
CDR3 protein: CATSGSRGLNTGELFF; V gene: TRBV15; J gene: TRBJ2-2
CDR3 protein: CASSQGLSIAYEQYF; V gene: TRBV4-1; J gene: TRBJ2-7
CDR3 protein: CASSPGGADTDTQYF; V gene: TRBV7-9; J gene: TRBJ2-3
CDR3 protein: CAWSVQGGNQPQHF; V gene: TRBV30; J gene: TRBJ1-5
CDR3 protein: CSVAGTEAFF; V gene: TRBV29-1; J gene: TRBJ1-1
CDR3 protein: CASRSRGAGTDTQYF; V gene: TRBV6-5; J gene: TRBJ2-3
CDR3 protein: CASSMIASGNIQYF; V gene: TRBV19; J gene: TRBJ2-4
CDR3 protein: CSVEDWTGRHGYGYTF; V gene: TRBV29-1; J gene: TRBJ1-2
CDR3 protein: CASRSQGGGTDTQYF; V gene: TRBV5-1; J gene: TRBJ2-3
CDR3 protein: CASSRLIQGNEQFF; V gene: TRBV2; J gene: TRBJ2-1
CDR3 protein: CASSLAAVDTQYF; V gene: TRBV7-2; J gene: TRBJ2-3
CDR3 protein: CSVARQGAGGYTF; V gene: TRBV29-1; J gene: TRBJ1-2
CDR3 protein: CASSYSRNTGELFF; V gene: TRBV6-5; J gene: TRBJ2-2
CDR3 protein: CAIAGGGETPQHF; V gene: TRBV10-3; J gene: TRBJ1-5
CDR3 protein: CASSLQRNTEAFF; V gene: TRBV7-2; J gene: TRBJ1-1
CDR3 protein: CSVQGTGGNTIYF; V gene: TRBV29-1; J gene: TRBJ1-3
CDR3 protein: CASSSKKGRDSYNEQFF; V gene: TRBV5-4; J gene: TRBJ2-1
CDR3 protein: CASSLEVASGTEAFF; V gene: TRBV7-9; J gene: TRBJ1-1
CDR3 protein: CAWGPTGTDTQYF; V gene: TRBV30; J gene: TRBJ2-3